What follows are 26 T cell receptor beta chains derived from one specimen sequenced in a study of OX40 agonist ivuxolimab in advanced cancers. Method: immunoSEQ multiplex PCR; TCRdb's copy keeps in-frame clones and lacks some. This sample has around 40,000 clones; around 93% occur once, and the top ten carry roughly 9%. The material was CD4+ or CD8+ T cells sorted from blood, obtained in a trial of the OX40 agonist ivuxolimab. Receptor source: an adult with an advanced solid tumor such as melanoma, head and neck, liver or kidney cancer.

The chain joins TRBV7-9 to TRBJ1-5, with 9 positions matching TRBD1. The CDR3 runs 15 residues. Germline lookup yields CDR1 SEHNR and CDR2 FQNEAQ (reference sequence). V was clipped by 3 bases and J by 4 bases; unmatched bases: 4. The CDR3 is CASSLTGGSNQPQHF. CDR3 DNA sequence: TGTGCCAGCAGCTTGACAGGGGGATCAAATCAGCCCCAGCATTTT. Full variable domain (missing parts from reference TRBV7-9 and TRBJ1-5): DTGVSQNPRHKITKRGQNVTFRCDPISEHNRLYWYRQTLGQGPEFLTYFQNEAQLEKSRLLSDRFSAERPKGSFSTLEIQRTEQGDSAMYLCASSLTGGSNQPQHFGDGTRLSIL.

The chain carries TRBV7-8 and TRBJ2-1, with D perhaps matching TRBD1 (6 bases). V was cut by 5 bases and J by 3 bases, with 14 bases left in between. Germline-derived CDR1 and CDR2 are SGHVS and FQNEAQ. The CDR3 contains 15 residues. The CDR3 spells CASSDPTGFYNEQFF. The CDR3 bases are TGTGCCAGCAGCGACCCGACAGGTTTCTACAATGAGCAGTTCTTC.

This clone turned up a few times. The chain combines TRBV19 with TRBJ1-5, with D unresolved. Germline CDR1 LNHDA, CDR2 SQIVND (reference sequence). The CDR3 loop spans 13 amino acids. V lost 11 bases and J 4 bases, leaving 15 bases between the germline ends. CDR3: CACRALGNQPQHF. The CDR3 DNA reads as TGTGCCTGTCGGGCCCTCGGTAATCAGCCCCAGCATTTT.

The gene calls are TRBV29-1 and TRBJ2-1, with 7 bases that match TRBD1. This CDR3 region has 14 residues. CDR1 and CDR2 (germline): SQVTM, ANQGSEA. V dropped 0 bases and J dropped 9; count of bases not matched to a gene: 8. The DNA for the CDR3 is TGCAGCGTTGAAGACCTGACAGGGAAGGGTGAGCAGTTCTTC. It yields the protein CSVEDLTGKGEQFF.

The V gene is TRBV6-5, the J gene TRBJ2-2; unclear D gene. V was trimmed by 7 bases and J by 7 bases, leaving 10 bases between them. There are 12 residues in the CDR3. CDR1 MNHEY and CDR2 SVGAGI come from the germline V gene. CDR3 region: CASKSIGGELFF. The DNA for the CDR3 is TGTGCCAGCAAGTCTATCGGCGGGGAGCTGTTTTTT.

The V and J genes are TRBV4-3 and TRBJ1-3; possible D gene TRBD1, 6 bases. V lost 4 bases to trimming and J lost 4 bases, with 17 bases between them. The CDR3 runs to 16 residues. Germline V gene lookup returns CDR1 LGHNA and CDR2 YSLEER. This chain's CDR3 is CASSLGTTPYGNTIYF. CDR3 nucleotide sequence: TGCGCCAGCAGCCTTGGGACAACTCCTTACGGAAACACCATATATTTT.

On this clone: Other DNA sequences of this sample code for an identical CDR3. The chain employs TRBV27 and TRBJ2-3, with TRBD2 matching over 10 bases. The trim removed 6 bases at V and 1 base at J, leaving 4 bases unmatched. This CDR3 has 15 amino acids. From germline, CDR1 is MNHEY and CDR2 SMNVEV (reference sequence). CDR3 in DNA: TGTGCCAGCAGCCTCGGGACTAGCGGCACAGATACGCAGTATTTT. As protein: CASSLGTSGTDTQYF.

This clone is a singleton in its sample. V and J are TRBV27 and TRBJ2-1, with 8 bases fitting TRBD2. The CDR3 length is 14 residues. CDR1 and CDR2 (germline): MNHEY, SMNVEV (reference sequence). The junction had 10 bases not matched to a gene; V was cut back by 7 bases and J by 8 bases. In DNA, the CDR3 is TGTGCCAGCACCACTGCGGGAGGCTCTTATGAGCAGTTCTTC. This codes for CASTTAGGSYEQFF.

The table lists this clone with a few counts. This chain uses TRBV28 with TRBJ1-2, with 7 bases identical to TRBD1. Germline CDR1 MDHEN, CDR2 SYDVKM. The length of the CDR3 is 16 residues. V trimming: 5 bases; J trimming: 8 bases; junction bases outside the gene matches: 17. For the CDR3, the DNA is TGTGCCAGCAGTACACCCGCGTTGGACAGGACTATCGGCTACACCTTC. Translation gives CASSTPALDRTIGYTF.

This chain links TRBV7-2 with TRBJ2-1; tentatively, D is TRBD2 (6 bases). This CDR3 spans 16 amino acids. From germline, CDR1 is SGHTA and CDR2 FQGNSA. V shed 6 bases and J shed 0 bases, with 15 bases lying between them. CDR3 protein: CASRPDSGSSYNEQFF. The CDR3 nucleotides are TGTGCCAGCAGGCCTGATAGCGGCAGCTCCTACAATGAGCAGTTCTTC.

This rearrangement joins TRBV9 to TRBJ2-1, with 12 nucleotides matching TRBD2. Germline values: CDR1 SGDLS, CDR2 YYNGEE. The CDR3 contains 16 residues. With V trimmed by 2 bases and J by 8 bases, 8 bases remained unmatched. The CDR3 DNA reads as TGTGCCAGCAGCGTGCAACTAGCGGGAGGTGGAGATGAGCAGTTCTTC. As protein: CASSVQLAGGGDEQFF.

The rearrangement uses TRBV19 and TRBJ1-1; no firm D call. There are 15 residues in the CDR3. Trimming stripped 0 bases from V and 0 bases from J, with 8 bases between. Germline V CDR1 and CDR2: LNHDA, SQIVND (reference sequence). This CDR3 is CASSIDSVMNTEAFF. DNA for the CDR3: TGTGCCAGTAGTATAGATTCAGTGATGAACACTGAAGCTTTCTTT.

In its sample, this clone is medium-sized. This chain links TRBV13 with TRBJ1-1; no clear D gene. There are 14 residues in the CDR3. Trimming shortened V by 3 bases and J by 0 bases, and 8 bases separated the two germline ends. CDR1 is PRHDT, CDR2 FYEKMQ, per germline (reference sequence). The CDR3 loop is CASSFKLMNTEAFF. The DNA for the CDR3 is TGTGCCAGCAGCTTTAAGTTGATGAACACTGAAGCTTTCTTT.

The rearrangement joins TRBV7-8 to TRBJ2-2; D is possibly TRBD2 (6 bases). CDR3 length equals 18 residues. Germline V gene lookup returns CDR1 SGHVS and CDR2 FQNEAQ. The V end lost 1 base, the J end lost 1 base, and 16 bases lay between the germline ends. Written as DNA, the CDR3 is TGTGCCAGCAGCTTAGGAATAGCGGTAACCTTGAACACCGGGGAGCTGTTTTTT. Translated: CASSLGIAVTLNTGELFF.

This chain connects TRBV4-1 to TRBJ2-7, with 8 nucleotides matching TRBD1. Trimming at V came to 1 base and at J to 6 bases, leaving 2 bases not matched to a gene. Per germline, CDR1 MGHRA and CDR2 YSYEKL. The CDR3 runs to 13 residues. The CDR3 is CASSQVGTGEQYF. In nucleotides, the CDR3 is TGCGCCAGCAGCCAAGTCGGGACAGGCGAGCAGTACTTC.

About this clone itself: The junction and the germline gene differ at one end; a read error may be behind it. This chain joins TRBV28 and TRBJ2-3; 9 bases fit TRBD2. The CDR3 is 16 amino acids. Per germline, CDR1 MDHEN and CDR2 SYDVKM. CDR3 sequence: CASSRPQGTSTGTQYF. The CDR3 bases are TGTGCCAGCAGTCGCCCCCAGGGGACTAGCACAGGTACGCAGTATTTT.

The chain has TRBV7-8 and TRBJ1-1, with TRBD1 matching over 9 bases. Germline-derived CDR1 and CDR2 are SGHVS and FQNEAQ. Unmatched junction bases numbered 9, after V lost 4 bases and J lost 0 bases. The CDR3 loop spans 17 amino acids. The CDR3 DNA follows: TGTGCCAGCAGCTCGACAGGGGGAAGGGGACTGAACACTGAAGCTTTCTTT. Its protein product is CASSSTGGRGLNTEAFF.

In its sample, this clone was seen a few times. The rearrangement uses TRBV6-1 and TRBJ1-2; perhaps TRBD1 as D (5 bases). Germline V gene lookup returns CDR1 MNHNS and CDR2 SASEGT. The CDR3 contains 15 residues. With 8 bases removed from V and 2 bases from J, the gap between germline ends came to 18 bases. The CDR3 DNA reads TGTGCCAGCGAATCAAGGGGCTTAGGAAACTATGGCTACACCTTC. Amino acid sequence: CASESRGLGNYGYTF.

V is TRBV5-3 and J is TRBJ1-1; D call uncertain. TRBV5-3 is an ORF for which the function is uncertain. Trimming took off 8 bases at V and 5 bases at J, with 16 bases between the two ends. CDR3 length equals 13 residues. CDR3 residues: CASSADTNTEAFF. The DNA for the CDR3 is TGTGCCAGCAGCGCTGATACTAATACTGAAGCTTTCTTT.

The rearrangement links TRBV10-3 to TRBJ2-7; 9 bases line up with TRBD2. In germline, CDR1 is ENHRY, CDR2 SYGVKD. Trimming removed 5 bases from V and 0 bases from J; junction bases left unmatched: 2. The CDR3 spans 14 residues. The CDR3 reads CAISSGRSSYEQYV. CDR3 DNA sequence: TGTGCCATCAGTAGCGGGAGGAGCTCCTACGAGCAGTACGTC.

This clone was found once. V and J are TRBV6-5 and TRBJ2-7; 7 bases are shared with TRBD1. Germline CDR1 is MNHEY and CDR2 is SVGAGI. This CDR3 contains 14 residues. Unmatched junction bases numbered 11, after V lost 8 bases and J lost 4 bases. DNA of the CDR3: TGTGCCAGCCCCCGAGCGACAGGGATATACGAGCAGTACGTC. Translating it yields CASPRATGIYEQYV.

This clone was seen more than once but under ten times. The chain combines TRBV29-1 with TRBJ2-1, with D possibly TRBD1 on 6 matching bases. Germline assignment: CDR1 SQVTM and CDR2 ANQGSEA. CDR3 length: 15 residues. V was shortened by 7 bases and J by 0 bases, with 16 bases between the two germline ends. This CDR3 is CSATGLLGSYNEQFF. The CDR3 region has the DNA TGCAGCGCCACAGGGTTGTTGGGCTCCTACAATGAGCAGTTCTTC.

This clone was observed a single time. In DNA, the CDR3 is TGTGCCAGCAGCCAAGAAAGGGTAGGGACTGAGCAGTTCTTC. Its protein product is CASSQERVGTEQFF. The rearrangement joins TRBV4-2 to TRBJ2-1; D is tentatively TRBD1 or TRBD2 (5 bases each). CDR1 and CDR2 (germline): LGHNA, YNFKEQ. The CDR3 runs to 14 residues. Deletions cut 0 bases from V and 9 bases from J, with 12 bases between.

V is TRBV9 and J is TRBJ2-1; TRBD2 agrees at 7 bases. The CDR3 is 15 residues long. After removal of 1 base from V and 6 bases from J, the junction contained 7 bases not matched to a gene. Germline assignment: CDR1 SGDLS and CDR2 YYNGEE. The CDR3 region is CASSVYLAAPNEQFF. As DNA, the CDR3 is TGTGCCAGCAGCGTATACCTAGCGGCACCCAATGAGCAGTTCTTC.

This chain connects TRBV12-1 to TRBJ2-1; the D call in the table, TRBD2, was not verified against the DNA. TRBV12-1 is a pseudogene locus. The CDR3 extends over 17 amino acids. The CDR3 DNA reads TGTGCCAGCAGCACATCTAGCGGGAGCGACATATACAATGAGCAGTTCTTC. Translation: CASSTSSGSDIYNEQFF.

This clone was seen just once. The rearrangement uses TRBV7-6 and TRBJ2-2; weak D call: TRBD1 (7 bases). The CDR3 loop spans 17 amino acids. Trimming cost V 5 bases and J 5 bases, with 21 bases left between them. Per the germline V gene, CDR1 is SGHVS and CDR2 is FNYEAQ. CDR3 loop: CASSPQGVRESTGELFF. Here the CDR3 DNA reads TGTGCCAGCAGCCCCCAGGGGGTACGGGAGTCAACCGGGGAGCTGTTTTTT.